These 5 T cell receptor beta chains were sequenced from one sample in a study of blood T cell repertoires in COVID-19. Libraries were prepared by immunoSEQ multiplex PCR; TCRdb keeps only in-frame clonotypes and omits some of them. The repertoire holds around 200,000 clones, over 75% seen once, with 2% to 3% in the top ten. The sample taken for sequencing was peripheral blood. The source is a man aged 40-49 years with active or convalescent COVID-19.

The chain carries TRBV6-1 and TRBJ2-1, with a weak D call TRBD2 (5 bases). The germline CDR1 and CDR2 sequences are MNHNS and SASEGT. The V gene lost 1 base and the J gene lost 9 bases, with 13 bases spanning the gap. The CDR3 extends over 14 amino acids. Written as DNA, the CDR3 is TGTGCCAGCAGTGAAGGTGGAGGCGCAGGTGAGCAGTTCTTC. Translation: CASSEGGGAGEQFF.

The chain employs TRBV18 and TRBJ2-5, with 10 bases identical to TRBD1. CDR3 length: 17 residues. V shed 0 bases, J shed 5 bases, and the junction held 9 bases outside the gene matches. CDR1 and CDR2 (germline): KGHSH, LQKENI. The DNA for the CDR3 is TGTGCCAGCTCACCACCTATGGGACAGGGGCGGATGGAGACCCAGTACTTC. Translating gives CASSPPMGQGRMETQYF.

V is TRBV3-1 (or the pseudogene TRBV3-2) and J is TRBJ1-5; perhaps TRBD1 as D (6 bases). The CDR3 is made up of 14 amino acids. V was pared by 5 bases and J by 6 bases, with 14 bases between. Germline CDR1 and CDR2: LGHDT and YNNKEL (reference sequence). CDR3 residues: CASSTGFPLQPQHF. The CDR3 DNA sequence: TGTGCCAGCAGCACAGGGTTCCCCCTTCAGCCCCAGCATTTT.

This CDR3 reads CATSRDRQGANGYTF. The CDR3 DNA is TGTGCCACCAGCAGAGATCGGCAGGGGGCCAACGGCTACACCTTC. The chain recombines TRBV15 with TRBJ1-2; 8 bases agree with TRBD1. Germline CDR1 LNHNV, CDR2 YYDKDF (reference sequence). The ends lost 0 bases at V and 8 bases at J; junction bases unmatched: 8. The CDR3 contains 15 residues.

This rearrangement joins TRBV7-9 to TRBJ1-3, with 10 bases lining up with TRBD1. Losses at the gene ends were 3 bases for V and 4 bases for J; bases not matched to a gene: 3. This CDR3 is 15 amino acids long. Germline lookup yields CDR1 SEHNR and CDR2 FQNEAQ (reference sequence). CDR3 nucleotide sequence: TGTGCCAGCAGCTTGGACAGGGGGTCCGGAAACACCATATATTTT. Translation gives CASSLDRGSGNTIYF.